This paragraph reports one T cell receptor beta chain. The data originate from a study of blood T cell repertoires in COVID-19. Study-level background: Samples of COVID-19 (acute and convalescent) were obtained from the United States, Italy and Spain. In each case, the material was cDNA or gDNA derived from T cells, B-cell-depleted T cells, or PBMCs.

In the original analysis: From reference gene primer amplification, estimates of nucleated cell counts were derived. Data came from immunoSEQ multiplex PCR; TCRdb stores just in-frame clones and leaves some out. V and J calls and clone size come straight from that table; D and trimming were deduced from the DNA. The sample lists some 150,000 clones, more than 65% occurring once. This CDR3 contains 12 residues. V gave up 2 bases and J gave up 5 bases, with 9 bases separating them. Looked up from germline, CDR1 is GTSNPN and CDR2 is SVGIG (reference sequence). The source of this sequence is a woman between 45 and 65 years old in a cohort sampled during active or convalescent COVID-19. Sequencing was carried out using peripheral blood. The rearrangement uses TRBV30 and TRBJ2-5; unclear D gene. CDR3 sequence (DNA): TGTGCCTGGAGTACCCCGGTGGAGACCCAGTACTTC. Its translation: CAWSTPVETQYF.